This TCR beta chain comes out of a study of blood T cell repertoires in COVID-19. Profiling relied on immunoSEQ multiplex PCR, and the TCRdb table lists in-frame clones only, not all of them. This sample has roughly 200,000 clones, with roughly 86% found just once. Trimming pared 1 base from V and 6 bases from J, leaving 22 bases between. The CDR3 has 18 residues. The germline V gene encodes CDR1 SGHTA and CDR2 FQGNSA. V usage is TRBV7-2 and J usage is TRBJ2-1, with D possibly matching TRBD2 (5 bases). The source is a woman aged 70 to 79 with active or convalescent COVID-19. Sequences were obtained from peripheral blood. The CDR3 region has the DNA TGTGCCAGCAGCTTAGTGGCGGGCCGCCTCGCCTCGTCCAATGAGCAGTTCTTC. Translation: CASSLVAGRLASSNEQFF. Looking up the rest from reference TRBV7-2 and TRBJ2-1 gives the full variable domain: GAGVSQSPSNKVTEKGKDVELRCDPISGHTALYWYRQSLGQGLEFLIYFQGNSAPDKSGLPSDRFSAERTGGSVSTLTIQRTQQEDSAVYLCASSLVAGRLASSNEQFFGPGTRLTVL.